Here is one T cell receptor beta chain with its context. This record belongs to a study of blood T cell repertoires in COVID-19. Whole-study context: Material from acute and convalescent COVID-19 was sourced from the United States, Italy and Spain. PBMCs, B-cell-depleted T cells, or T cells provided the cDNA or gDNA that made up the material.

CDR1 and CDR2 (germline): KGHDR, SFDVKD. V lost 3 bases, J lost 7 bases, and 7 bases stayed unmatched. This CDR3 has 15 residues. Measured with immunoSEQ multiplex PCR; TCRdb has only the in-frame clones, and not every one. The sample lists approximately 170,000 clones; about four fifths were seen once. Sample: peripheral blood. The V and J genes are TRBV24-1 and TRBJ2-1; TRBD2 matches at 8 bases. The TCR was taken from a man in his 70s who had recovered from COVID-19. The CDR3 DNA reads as TGTGCCACCAGTGATCAAGCGGGAGCCTTAAATGAGCAGTTCTTC. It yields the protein CATSDQAGALNEQFF.